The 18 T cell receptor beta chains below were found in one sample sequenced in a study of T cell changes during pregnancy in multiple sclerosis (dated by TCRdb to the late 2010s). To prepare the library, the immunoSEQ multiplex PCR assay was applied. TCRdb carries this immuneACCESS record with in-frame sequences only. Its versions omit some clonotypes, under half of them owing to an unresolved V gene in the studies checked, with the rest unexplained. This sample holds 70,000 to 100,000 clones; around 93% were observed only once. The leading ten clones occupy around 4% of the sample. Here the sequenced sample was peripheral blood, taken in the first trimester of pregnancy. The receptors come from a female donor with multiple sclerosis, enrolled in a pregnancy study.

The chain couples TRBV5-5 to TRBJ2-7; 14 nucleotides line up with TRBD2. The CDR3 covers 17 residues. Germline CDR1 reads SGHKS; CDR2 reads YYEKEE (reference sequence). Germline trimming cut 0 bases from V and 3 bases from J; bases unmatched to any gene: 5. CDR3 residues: CASSLVGLAGAGYEQYF. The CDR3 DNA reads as TGTGCCAGCAGCTTGGTGGGACTAGCGGGGGCCGGCTACGAGCAGTACTTC.

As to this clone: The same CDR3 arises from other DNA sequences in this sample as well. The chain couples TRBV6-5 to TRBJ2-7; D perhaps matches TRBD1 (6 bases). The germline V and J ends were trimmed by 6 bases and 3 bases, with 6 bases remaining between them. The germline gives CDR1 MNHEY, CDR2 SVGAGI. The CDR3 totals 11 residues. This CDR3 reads CASRQGYEQYF. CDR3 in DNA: TGTGCCAGCAGACAGGGCTACGAGCAGTACTTC.

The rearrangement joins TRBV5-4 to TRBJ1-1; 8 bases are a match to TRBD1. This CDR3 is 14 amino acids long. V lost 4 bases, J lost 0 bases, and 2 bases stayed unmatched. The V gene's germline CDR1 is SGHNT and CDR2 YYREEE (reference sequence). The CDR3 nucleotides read TGTGCCAGCAGCGGGGACAGGCTGAACACTGAAGCTTTCTTT. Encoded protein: CASSGDRLNTEAFF.

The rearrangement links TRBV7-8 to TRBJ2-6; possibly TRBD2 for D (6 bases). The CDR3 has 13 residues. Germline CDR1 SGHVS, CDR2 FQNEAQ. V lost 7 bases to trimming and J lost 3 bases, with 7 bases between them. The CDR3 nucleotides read TGTGCCAGCATGCGGGGTGGGGCCAACGTCCTGACTTTC. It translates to CASMRGGANVLTF.

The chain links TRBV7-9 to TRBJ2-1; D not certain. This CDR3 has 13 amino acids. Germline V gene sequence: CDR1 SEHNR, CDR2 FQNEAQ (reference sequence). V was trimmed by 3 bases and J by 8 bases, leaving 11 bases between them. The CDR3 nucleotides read TGTGCCAGCAGCTTGCTAGGAAGCGATGAGCAGTTCTTC. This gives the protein CASSLLGSDEQFF.

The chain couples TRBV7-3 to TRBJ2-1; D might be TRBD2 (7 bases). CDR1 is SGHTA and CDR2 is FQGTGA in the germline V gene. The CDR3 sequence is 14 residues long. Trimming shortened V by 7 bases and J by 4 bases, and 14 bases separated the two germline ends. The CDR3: CASTEGGAYNEQFF. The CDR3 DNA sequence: TGTGCCAGCACTGAAGGGGGGGCTTACAATGAGCAGTTCTTC.

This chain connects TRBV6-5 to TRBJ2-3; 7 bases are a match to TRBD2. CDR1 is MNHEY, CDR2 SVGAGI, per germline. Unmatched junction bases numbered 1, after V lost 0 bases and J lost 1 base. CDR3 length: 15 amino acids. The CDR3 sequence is CASSYSGGGTDTQYF. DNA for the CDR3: TGTGCCAGCAGTTACTCGGGAGGGGGCACAGATACGCAGTATTTT.

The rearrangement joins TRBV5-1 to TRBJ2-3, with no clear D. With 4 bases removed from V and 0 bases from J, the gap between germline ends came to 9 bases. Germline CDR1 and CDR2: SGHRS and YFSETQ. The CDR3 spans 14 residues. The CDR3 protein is CASSGNLSTDTQYF. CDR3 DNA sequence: TGCGCCAGCAGCGGCAACCTTAGCACAGATACGCAGTATTTT. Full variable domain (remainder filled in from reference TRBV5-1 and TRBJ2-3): KAGVTQTPRYLIKTRGQQVTLSCSPISGHRSVSWYQQTPGQGLQFLFEYFSETQRNKGNFPGRFSGRQFSNSRSEMNVSTLELGDSALYLCASSGNLSTDTQYFGPGTRLTVL.

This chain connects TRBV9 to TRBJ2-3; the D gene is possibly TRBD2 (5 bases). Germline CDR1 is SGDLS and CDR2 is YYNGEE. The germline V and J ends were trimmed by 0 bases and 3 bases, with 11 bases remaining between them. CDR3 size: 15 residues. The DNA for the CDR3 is TGTGCCAGCAGCGTAGCCGGGGTAGTGACAGATACGCAGTATTTT. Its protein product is CASSVAGVVTDTQYF.

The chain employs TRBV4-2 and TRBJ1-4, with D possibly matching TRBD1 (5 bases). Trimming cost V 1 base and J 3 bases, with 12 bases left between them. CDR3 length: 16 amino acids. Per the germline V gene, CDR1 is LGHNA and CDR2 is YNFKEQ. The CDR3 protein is CASSQGTGLPNEKLFF. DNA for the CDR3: TGTGCCAGCAGCCAAGGGACGGGACTTCCTAATGAAAAACTGTTTTTT.

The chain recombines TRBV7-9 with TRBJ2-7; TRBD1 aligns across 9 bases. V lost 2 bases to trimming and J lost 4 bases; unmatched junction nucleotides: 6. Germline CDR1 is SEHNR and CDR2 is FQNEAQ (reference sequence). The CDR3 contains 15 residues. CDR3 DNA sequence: TGTGCCAGCAGCTTATCCGGGACAGGGTTGTACGAGCAGTACTTC. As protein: CASSLSGTGLYEQYF.

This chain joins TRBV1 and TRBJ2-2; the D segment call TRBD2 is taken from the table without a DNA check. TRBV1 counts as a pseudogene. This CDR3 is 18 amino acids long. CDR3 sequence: CTSSLCTSGGARVGELFF. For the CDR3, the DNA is TGCACCAGCAGCCTGTGCACTAGCGGGGGGGCAAGGGTTGGGGAGCTGTTTTTT.

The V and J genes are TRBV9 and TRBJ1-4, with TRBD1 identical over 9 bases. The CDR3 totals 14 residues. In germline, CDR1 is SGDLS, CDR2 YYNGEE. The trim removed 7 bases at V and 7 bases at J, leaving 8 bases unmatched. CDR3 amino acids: CASGAGTGFEKLFF. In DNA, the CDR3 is TGTGCCAGCGGGGCCGGGACAGGGTTTGAAAAACTGTTTTTT.

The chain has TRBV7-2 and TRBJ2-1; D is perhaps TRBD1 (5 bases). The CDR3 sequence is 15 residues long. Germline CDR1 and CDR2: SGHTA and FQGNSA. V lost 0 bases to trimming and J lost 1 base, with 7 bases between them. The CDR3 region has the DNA TGTGCCAGCAGCTTAGCAGGGGAATCCTACAATGAGCAGTTCTTC. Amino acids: CASSLAGESYNEQFF.

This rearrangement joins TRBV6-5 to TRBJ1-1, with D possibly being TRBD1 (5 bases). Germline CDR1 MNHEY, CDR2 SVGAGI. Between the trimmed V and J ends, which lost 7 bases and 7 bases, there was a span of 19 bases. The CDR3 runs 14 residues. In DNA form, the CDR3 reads TGTGCCAGCAACCAAATGAGGGGAGGGGTTGAAGCTTTCTTT. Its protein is CASNQMRGGVEAFF.

The CDR3 DNA is TGTGCCAGCAGCTTGTGGGGGACAGGGGACCCTCAGCCCCAGCATTTT. Its protein product is CASSLWGTGDPQPQHF. V is TRBV5-4 and J is TRBJ1-5; the match to TRBD1 covers 10 bases. Germline values: CDR1 SGHNT, CDR2 YYREEE (reference sequence). The V gene end was trimmed by 1 base and the J gene end by 6 bases; junction bases not matched to a gene: 7. The CDR3 covers 16 residues.

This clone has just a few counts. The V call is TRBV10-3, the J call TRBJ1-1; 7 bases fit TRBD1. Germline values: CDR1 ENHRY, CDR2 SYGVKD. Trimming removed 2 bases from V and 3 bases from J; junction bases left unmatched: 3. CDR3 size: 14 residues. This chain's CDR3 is CAISEGGQYTEAFF. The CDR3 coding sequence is TGTGCCATCAGTGAGGGGGGACAGTACACTGAAGCTTTCTTT.

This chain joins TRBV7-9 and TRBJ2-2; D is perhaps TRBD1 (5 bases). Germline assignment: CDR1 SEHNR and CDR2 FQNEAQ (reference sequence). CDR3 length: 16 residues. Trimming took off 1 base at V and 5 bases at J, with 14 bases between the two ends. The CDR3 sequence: CASSLEQSGRTGELFF. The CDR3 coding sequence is TGTGCCAGCAGCTTAGAGCAGTCAGGGCGAACCGGGGAGCTGTTTTTT.